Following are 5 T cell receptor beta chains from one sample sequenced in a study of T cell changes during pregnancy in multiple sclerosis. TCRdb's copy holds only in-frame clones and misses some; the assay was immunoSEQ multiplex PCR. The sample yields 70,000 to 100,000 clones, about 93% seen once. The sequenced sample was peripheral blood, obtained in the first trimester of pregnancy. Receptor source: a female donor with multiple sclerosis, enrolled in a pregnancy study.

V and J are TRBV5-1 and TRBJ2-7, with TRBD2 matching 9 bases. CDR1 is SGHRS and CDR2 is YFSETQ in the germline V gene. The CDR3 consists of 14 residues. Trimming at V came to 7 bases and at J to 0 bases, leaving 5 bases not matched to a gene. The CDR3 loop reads CASALSGGSYEQYF. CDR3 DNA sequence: TGCGCCAGCGCACTTAGCGGGGGCTCCTACGAGCAGTACTTC.

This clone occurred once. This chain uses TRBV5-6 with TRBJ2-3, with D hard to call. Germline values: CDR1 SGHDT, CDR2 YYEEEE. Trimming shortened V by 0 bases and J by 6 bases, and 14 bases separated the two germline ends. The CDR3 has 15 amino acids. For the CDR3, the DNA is TGTGCCAGCAGCTTGGGACAAGGTCTCGGTGATACGCAGTATTTT. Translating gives CASSLGQGLGDTQYF.

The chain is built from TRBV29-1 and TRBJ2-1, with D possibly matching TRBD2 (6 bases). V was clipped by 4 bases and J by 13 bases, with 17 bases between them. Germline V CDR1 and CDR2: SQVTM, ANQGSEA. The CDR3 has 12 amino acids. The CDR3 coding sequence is TGCAGCGTTGGTCTAGGAGGGCTGGACCAGTTCTTC. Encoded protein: CSVGLGGLDQFF.

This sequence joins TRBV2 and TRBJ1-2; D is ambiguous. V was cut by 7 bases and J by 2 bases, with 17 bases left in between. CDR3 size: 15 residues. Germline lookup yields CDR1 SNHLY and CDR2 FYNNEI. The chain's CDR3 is CASIPVGVGNYGYTF. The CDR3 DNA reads TGTGCCAGCATCCCTGTGGGAGTCGGAAACTATGGCTACACCTTC.

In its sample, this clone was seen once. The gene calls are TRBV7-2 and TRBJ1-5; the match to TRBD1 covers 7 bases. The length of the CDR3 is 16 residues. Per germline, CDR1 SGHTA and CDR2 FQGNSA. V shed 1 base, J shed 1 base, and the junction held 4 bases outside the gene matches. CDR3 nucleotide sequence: TGTGCCAGCAGCTTAGTGGCCAGGGGGAGCAATCAGCCCCAGCATTTT. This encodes CASSLVARGSNQPQHF.